A single sample is the source of the 31 T cell receptor beta chains below, sequenced in a study of blood T cell repertoires in COVID-19. Profiled with immunoSEQ multiplex PCR; TCRdb holds only in-frame clones, not every one. Of hundreds of thousands of clones in the sample, approximately 90% were seen once. Material for sequencing was peripheral blood. These receptors were obtained from a woman aged 40 to 49 who had recovered from COVID-19.

The V call is TRBV10-3, the J call TRBJ2-3, with 10 bases fitting TRBD2. CDR3 length: 18 residues. J lost 4 bases, V lost 2 bases, and 12 bases had no gene match. Germline V lookup: CDR1 ENHRY, CDR2 SYGVKD. The CDR3 reads CAISESTSSSGSPDTQYF. CDR3 DNA: TGTGCCATCAGTGAGAGTACGTCGTCTAGCGGGAGCCCAGATACGCAGTATTTT.

J is TRBJ2-1 and V is TRBV6-5, with 10 nucleotides matching TRBD1. This CDR3 has 15 amino acids. V shed 5 bases, J shed 3 bases, and the junction held 4 bases outside the gene matches. Germline CDR1 MNHEY, CDR2 SVGAGI. The CDR3 is CASSPGQGGYNEQFF. Written as DNA, the CDR3 is TGTGCCAGCAGTCCCGGACAGGGGGGCTACAATGAGCAGTTCTTC.

The chain couples TRBV5-1 to TRBJ1-2; 12 nucleotides line up with TRBD1. V gave up 3 bases and J gave up 8 bases; unmatched junction bases: 8. Germline V gene data show CDR1 as SGHRS and CDR2 as YFSETQ. This CDR3 region has 15 residues. This chain's CDR3 is CASSSRDRGLGGYTF. Here the CDR3 DNA reads TGCGCCAGCAGCTCGCGGGACAGGGGGCTGGGAGGCTACACCTTC. Supplemented by reference TRBV5-1 and TRBJ1-2, the full variable domain reads KAGVTQTPRYLIKTRGQQVTLSCSPISGHRSVSWYQQTPGQGLQFLFEYFSETQRNKGNFPGRFSGRQFSNSRSEMNVSTLELGDSALYLCASSSRDRGLGGYTFGSGTRLTVV.

The chain is built from TRBV7-2 and TRBJ2-2; 8 nucleotides line up with TRBD2. CDR3 size: 14 residues. Losses at the gene ends were 5 bases for V and 4 bases for J; bases not matched to a gene: 3. Germline assignment: CDR1 SGHTA and CDR2 FQGNSA. This CDR3 reads CASSELAATGELFF. CDR3 nucleotides: TGTGCCAGCAGCGAACTAGCGGCCACCGGGGAGCTGTTTTTT.

V is TRBV2 and J is TRBJ2-4; D ambiguous. CDR3 length equals 14 residues. V lost 7 bases and J lost 0, with 10 bases in between. Germline V gives CDR1 SNHLY, CDR2 FYNNEI. The CDR3 reads CASTGEVAKNIQYF. CDR3 DNA sequence: TGTGCCAGCACGGGTGAGGTAGCCAAAAACATTCAGTACTTC.

Concerning this clone itself: One end of the junction fails to match germline, which may point to a read error. This rearrangement joins TRBV5-4 to TRBJ1-6; 8 nucleotides align to TRBD1. The germline CDR1 and CDR2 sequences are SGHNT and YYREEE (reference sequence). The CDR3 consists of 15 residues. CDR3: CAGRPGGQYNSPLHF. The CDR3 DNA follows: TGTGCCGGCAGACCAGGGGGCCAGTACAATTCACCCCTCCACTTT.

The chain couples TRBV19 to TRBJ2-2; no definite D call. Trimming stripped 5 bases from V and 1 base from J, with 8 bases between. The CDR3 sequence is 14 residues long. CDR1 and CDR2 (germline): LNHDA, SQIVND (reference sequence). The CDR3 DNA reads TGTGCCAGTAGTTTAGCAGGGAACACCGGGGAGCTGTTTTTT. This translates into CASSLAGNTGELFF.

This rearrangement joins TRBV30 to TRBJ1-1; TRBD1 agrees at 11 bases. CDR3 length equals 17 residues. J lost 2 bases, V lost 4 bases, and 12 bases had no gene match. Germline V CDR1 and CDR2: GTSNPN, SVGIG (reference sequence). This CDR3 is CAWIPGTGGLLNTEAFF. In nucleotides, the CDR3 is TGTGCCTGGATCCCGGGGACAGGGGGTCTATTAAACACTGAAGCTTTCTTT.

V is TRBV9 and J is TRBJ2-7; the D gene is possibly TRBD2 (7 bases). The length of the CDR3 is 15 residues. V lost 0 bases to trimming and J lost 3 bases, with 13 bases between them. CDR1 and CDR2 (germline): SGDLS, YYNGEE. This CDR3 is CASSVGGGGSYEQYF. The DNA of the CDR3 is TGTGCCAGCAGCGTAGGAGGGGGGGGCAGCTACGAGCAGTACTTC.

This clone was seen only a few times. The V call is TRBV7-3, the J call TRBJ2-2; TRBD1 is a possible D gene (5 bases). V lost 0 bases and J lost 4, with 9 bases in between. The CDR3 length is 15 residues. Germline V lookup: CDR1 SGHTA, CDR2 FQGTGA. The CDR3 spells CASSLTGVVTGELFF. CDR3 bases: TGTGCCAGCAGCTTAACAGGGGTGGTCACCGGGGAGCTGTTTTTT.

Ten or more counts support this clone. This rearrangement joins TRBV11-2 to TRBJ1-4; 10 nucleotides line up with TRBD1. Per the germline V gene, CDR1 is SGHAT and CDR2 is FQNNGV. The CDR3 runs 16 residues. Trimming at V came to 5 bases and at J to 6 bases, leaving 9 bases not matched to a gene. The CDR3 coding sequence is TGTGCCAGCAGCGGACTGACCGGGACAGGGGATGAAAAACTGTTTTTT. This codes for CASSGLTGTGDEKLFF. Drawing the rest from reference TRBV11-2 and TRBJ1-4, the complete variable domain is EAGVAQSPRYKIIEKRQSVAFWCNPISGHATLYWYQQILGQGPKLLIQFQNNGVVDDSQLPKDRFSAERLKGVDSTLKIQPAKLEDSAVYLCASSGLTGTGDEKLFFGSGTQLSVL.

V is TRBV2 and J is TRBJ2-5; perhaps TRBD2 as D (6 bases). V was clipped by 8 bases and J by 2 bases, with 21 bases between them. Germline CDR1 reads SNHLY; CDR2 reads FYNNEI. This CDR3 is built from 16 residues. CDR3 nucleotide sequence: TGTGCCAGCGGTGGGTCGTGGGGGGACCGGCAAGAGACCCAGTACTTC. Its protein product is CASGGSWGDRQETQYF.

The V call is TRBV3-1 (or the pseudogene TRBV3-2), the J call TRBJ2-3; D not certain. Germline V gene lookup returns CDR1 LGHDT and CDR2 YNNKEL (reference sequence). Trimming removed 0 bases from V and 0 bases from J, with 13 bases in between. This CDR3 has 17 residues. CDR3 DNA: TGTGCCAGCAGCCAAGATGCGGTGTTCACTAGCACAGATACGCAGTATTTT. Protein sequence: CASSQDAVFTSTDTQYF.

The chain combines TRBV7-9 with TRBJ1-5; no firm D call. CDR1 is SEHNR, CDR2 FQNEAQ, per germline (reference sequence). V lost 4 bases, J lost 4 bases, and 14 bases lay in between. This CDR3 comprises 15 residues. The chain's CDR3 is CASSSTPNSNQPQHF. For the CDR3, the DNA is TGTGCCAGCAGCTCCACCCCGAACAGTAATCAGCCCCAGCATTTT.

The rearrangement joins TRBV13 to TRBJ2-1, with D perhaps matching TRBD2 (6 bases). The CDR3 totals 14 residues. Germline CDR1 and CDR2: PRHDT and FYEKMQ (reference sequence). Trimming removed 5 bases at V and 7 bases at J, with 15 bases between. The CDR3 DNA sequence: TGTGCCAGCAGCCGTACGGGACTTGGAAATGAGCAGTTCTTC. Translation gives CASSRTGLGNEQFF. The entire variable domain, with the rest obtained from reference TRBV13 and TRBJ2-1, is as follows: AAGVIQSPRHLIKEKRETATLKCYPIPRHDTVYWYQQGPGQDPQFLISFYEKMQSDKGSIPDRFSAQQFSDYHSELNMSSLELGDSALYFCASSRTGLGNEQFFGPGTRLTVL.

The chain combines TRBV7-6 with TRBJ1-3, with D possibly matching TRBD1 (6 bases). The CDR3 contains 15 residues. The V gene lost 3 bases and the J gene lost 4 bases, with 13 bases spanning the gap. From germline, CDR1 is SGHVS and CDR2 FNYEAQ. The CDR3, as DNA: TGTGCCAGCAGCTTTTCAACAGGGATCGGAAACACCATATATTTT. Protein sequence: CASSFSTGIGNTIYF.

This clone was recorded once. V and J are TRBV9 and TRBJ1-5; a weak D match, TRBD1 (6 bases). CDR1 and CDR2 (germline): SGDLS, YYNGEE. CDR3 length equals 14 residues. Trimming removed 0 bases from V and 4 bases from J, with 8 bases in between. The DNA of the CDR3 is TGTGCCAGCAGCGTAGGGGACATAAATCAGCCCCAGCATTTT. Translated: CASSVGDINQPQHF.

The gene calls are TRBV19 and TRBJ1-5; D may be TRBD1 (5 bases). V was trimmed by 6 bases and J by 2 bases, leaving 14 bases between them. This CDR3 has 15 residues. The V gene's germline CDR1 is LNHDA and CDR2 SQIVND (reference sequence). CDR3 sequence reads: CASSPPGGGNQPQHF. CDR3 bases: TGTGCCAGTAGCCCTCCGGGGGGAGGCAATCAGCCCCAGCATTTT. Looking up the rest from reference TRBV19 and TRBJ1-5 gives the full variable domain: DGGITQSPKYLFRKEGQNVTLSCEQNLNHDAMYWYRQDPGQGLRLIYYSQIVNDFQKGDIAEGYSVSREKKESFPLTVTSAQKNPTAFYLCASSPPGGGNQPQHFGDGTRLSIL.

The chain has TRBV30 and TRBJ1-5; weak D call: TRBD1 (6 bases). V gave up 5 bases and J gave up 6 bases, with 26 bases separating them. This CDR3 is built from 17 residues. Germline CDR1 and CDR2: GTSNPN and SVGIG (reference sequence). CDR3 protein: CAWHGRQAHNPSQPQHF. The CDR3, as DNA: TGTGCCTGGCACGGAAGACAGGCTCATAATCCAAGTCAGCCCCAGCATTTT.

This chain connects TRBV14 to TRBJ1-6; D is undetermined. Germline lookup yields CDR1 SGHDN and CDR2 FVKESK. The V end was cut by 0 bases, the J end by 4 bases, with 7 bases between. The CDR3 loop spans 15 amino acids. The CDR3 sequence is CASSQDRRYNSPLHF. The DNA for the CDR3 is TGTGCCAGCAGCCAAGATCGGCGGTATAATTCACCCCTCCACTTT.

The J gene is TRBJ2-1, the V gene TRBV5-4; 7 nucleotides agree with TRBD1. From germline, CDR1 is SGHNT and CDR2 YYREEE (reference sequence). The trim removed 0 bases at V and 3 bases at J, leaving 3 bases unmatched. The CDR3 is 15 amino acids. The CDR3 DNA follows: TGTGCCAGCAGCTTGGGACAGGGACGCTACAATGAGCAGTTCTTC. Protein product: CASSLGQGRYNEQFF. The full variable domain, rest sourced from reference TRBV5-4 and TRBJ2-1, is ETGVTQSPTHLIKTRGQQVTLRCSSQSGHNTVSWYQQALGQGPQFIFQYYREEENGRGNFPPRFSGLQFPNYSSELNVNALELDDSALYLCASSLGQGRYNEQFFGPGTRLTVL.

The rearrangement joins TRBV6-2 or TRBV6-3 to TRBJ2-3, with 8 bases lining up with TRBD2. CDR1 is MNHEY and CDR2 is SVGEGT in the germline V gene. The trim removed 6 bases at V and 2 bases at J, leaving 4 bases unmatched. The CDR3 is made up of 14 amino acids. This chain's CDR3 is CASSLGGATDTQYF. The CDR3 DNA reads TGTGCCAGCAGCCTCGGGGGGGCCACAGATACGCAGTATTTT.

The DNA of the CDR3 is TGTGCCAGCTCAGGAGGACAGCAAGAGACCCAGTACTTC. Translating it yields CASSGGQQETQYF. The rearrangement links TRBV18 to TRBJ2-5; possible D gene TRBD1, 6 bases. Trimming left V 5 bases short and J 2 bases short, with 9 bases between. The CDR3 has 13 amino acids. In germline, CDR1 is KGHSH, CDR2 LQKENI.

V is TRBV19 and J is TRBJ1-1, with 11 bases identical to TRBD1. The CDR3 spans 15 residues. The V and J ends lost 7 bases and 4 bases, in that order; junction bases with no gene match: 8. Per the germline V gene, CDR1 is LNHDA and CDR2 is SQIVND (reference sequence). The CDR3 bases are TGTGCCAGTACCTTAACCGGGACAGGGGGCACTGAAGCTTTCTTT. The encoded protein is CASTLTGTGGTEAFF.

CDR3 sequence (DNA): TGCAGCGTGAGCCGTGCCTCTGGAAACACCATATATTTT. Amino acids: CSVSRASGNTIYF. This rearrangement joins TRBV29-1 to TRBJ1-3; unclear D gene. The CDR3 sequence is 13 residues long. Germline CDR1 and CDR2: SQVTM and ANQGSEA. Trimming stripped 6 bases from V and 0 bases from J, with 9 bases between.

The V gene is TRBV10-3, the J gene TRBJ1-2, with D maybe TRBD1 (6 bases). This CDR3 is built from 14 residues. Trimming shortened V by 5 bases and J by 4 bases, and 14 bases separated the two germline ends. The germline gives CDR1 ENHRY, CDR2 SYGVKD. CDR3 amino acids: CAISSTGFRYGYTF. The CDR3 DNA sequence: TGTGCCATCAGTTCTACAGGGTTTCGCTATGGCTACACCTTC.

The chain has TRBV7-2 and TRBJ1-1; 7 nucleotides align to TRBD1. Germline trimming cut 1 base from V and 2 bases from J; bases unmatched to any gene: 7. The CDR3 loop spans 16 amino acids. Per germline, CDR1 SGHTA and CDR2 FQGNSA. The DNA for the CDR3 is TGTGCCAGCAGCTTAGTGAAGGCAGGGGGTAACACTGAAGCTTTCTTT. Translating it yields CASSLVKAGGNTEAFF.

V gene TRBV10-3 combines with J gene TRBJ1-2, with D possibly matching TRBD1 (6 bases). The ends were cut back, 6 bases at V and 4 bases at J, with 9 bases in the middle. The CDR3 sequence is 12 residues long. The germline CDR1 and CDR2 sequences are ENHRY and SYGVKD. The CDR3 region has the DNA TGTGCCATCAGCTGGACAGCCTATGGCTACACCTTC. Encoded protein: CAISWTAYGYTF.

The V and J genes are TRBV6-2 or TRBV6-3 and TRBJ2-7, with D tentatively TRBD1 (7 bases). Germline V CDR1 and CDR2: MNHEY, SVGEGT. The CDR3 is 15 amino acids. V dropped 4 bases and J dropped 3 bases, with 16 bases sitting between them. The CDR3 DNA reads TGTGCCAGCAGTTGGGGGGACAGTTATGGCTACGAGCAGTACTTC. Amino acids: CASSWGDSYGYEQYF.

This chain joins TRBV30 and TRBJ1-2; 7 nucleotides align to TRBD1. The CDR3 is made up of 14 amino acids. Germline V gene data show CDR1 as GTSNPN and CDR2 as SVGIG (reference sequence). V was clipped by 2 bases and J by 4 bases; unmatched bases: 7. The CDR3 nucleotides are TGTGCCTGGAGTCTCCAGGGGGTTGGCTATGGCTACACCTTC. It encodes CAWSLQGVGYGYTF.

In this sample, this clone turned up many times. The chain couples TRBV24-1 to TRBJ1-3; tentative D call: TRBD1 (6 bases). The CDR3 has 14 residues. Trimming removed 4 bases at V and 4 bases at J, with 10 bases between. Germline V gene data show CDR1 as KGHDR and CDR2 as SFDVKD. In DNA, the CDR3 is TGTGCCACCAGTGACCCCGGACAGGGAAACACCATATATTTT. Translating gives CATSDPGQGNTIYF.